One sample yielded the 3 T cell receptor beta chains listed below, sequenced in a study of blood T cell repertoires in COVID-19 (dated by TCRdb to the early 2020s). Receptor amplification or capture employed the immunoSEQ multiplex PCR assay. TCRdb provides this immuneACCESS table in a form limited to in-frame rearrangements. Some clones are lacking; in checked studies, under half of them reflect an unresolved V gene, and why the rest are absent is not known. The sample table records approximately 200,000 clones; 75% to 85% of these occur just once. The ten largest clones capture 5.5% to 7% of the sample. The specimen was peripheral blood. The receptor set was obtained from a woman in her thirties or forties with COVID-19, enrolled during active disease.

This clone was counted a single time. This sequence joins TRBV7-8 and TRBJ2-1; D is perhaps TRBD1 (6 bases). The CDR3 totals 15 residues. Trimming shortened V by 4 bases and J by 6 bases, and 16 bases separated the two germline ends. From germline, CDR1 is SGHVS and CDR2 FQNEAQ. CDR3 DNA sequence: TGTGCCAGCAGCTCATTTGAGGGGGACGCCAATGAGCAGTTCTTC. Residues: CASSSFEGDANEQFF.

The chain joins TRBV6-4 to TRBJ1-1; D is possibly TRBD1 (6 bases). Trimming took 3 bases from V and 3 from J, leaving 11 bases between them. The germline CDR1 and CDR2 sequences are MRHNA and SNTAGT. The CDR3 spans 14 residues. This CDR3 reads CASSESGADTEAFF. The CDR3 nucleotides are TGTGCCAGCAGTGAATCAGGGGCGGACACTGAAGCTTTCTTT.

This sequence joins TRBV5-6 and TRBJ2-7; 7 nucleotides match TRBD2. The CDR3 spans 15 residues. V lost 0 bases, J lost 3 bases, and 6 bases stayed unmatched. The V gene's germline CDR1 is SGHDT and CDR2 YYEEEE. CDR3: CASSLAGGEGYEQYF. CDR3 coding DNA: TGTGCCAGCAGCTTGGCCGGAGGGGAGGGCTACGAGCAGTACTTC.